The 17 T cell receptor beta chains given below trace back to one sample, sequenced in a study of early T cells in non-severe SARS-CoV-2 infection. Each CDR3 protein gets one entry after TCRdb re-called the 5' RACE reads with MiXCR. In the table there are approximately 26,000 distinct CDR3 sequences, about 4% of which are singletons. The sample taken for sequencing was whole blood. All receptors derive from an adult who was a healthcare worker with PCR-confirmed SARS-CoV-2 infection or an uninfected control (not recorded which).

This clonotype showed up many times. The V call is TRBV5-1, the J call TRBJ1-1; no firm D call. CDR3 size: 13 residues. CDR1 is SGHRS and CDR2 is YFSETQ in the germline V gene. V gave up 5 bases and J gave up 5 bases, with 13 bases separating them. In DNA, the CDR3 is TGCGCCAGCAGTCTGACCCCGGGGACTGAAGCTTTCTTT. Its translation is CASSLTPGTEAFF. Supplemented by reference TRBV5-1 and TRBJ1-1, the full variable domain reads KAGVTQTPRYLIKTRGQQVTLSCSPISGHRSVSWYQQTPGQGLQFLFEYFSETQRNKGNFPGRFSGRQFSNSRSEMNVSTLELGDSALYLCASSLTPGTEAFFGQGTRLTVV.

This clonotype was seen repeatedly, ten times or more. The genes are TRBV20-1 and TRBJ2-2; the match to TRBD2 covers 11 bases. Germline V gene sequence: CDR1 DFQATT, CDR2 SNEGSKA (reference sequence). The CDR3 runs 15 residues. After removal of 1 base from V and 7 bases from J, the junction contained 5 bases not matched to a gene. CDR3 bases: TGCAGTGCTAGAGTAACTAGCGGGAGTGGCGGGGAGCTGTTTTTT. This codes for CSARVTSGSGGELFF.

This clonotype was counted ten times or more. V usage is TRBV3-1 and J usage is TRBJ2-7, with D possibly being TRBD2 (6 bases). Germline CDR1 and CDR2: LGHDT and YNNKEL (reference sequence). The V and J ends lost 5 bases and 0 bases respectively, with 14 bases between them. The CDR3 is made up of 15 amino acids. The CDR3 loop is CASSKTGTHSYEQYF. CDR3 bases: TGTGCCAGCAGCAAAACCGGGACTCACTCCTACGAGCAGTACTTC.

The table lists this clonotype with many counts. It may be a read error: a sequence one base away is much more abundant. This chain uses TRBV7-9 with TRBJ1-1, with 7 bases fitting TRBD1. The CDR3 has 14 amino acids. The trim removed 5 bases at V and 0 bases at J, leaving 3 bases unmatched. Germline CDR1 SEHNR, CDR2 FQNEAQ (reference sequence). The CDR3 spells CASSRDSMNTEAFF. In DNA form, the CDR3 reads TGTGCCAGCAGCCGGGACAGCATGAACACTGAAGCTTTCTTT.

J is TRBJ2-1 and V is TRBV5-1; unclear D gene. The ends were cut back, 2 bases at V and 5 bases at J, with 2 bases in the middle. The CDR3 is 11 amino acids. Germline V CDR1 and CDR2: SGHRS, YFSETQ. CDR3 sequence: CASSFHNEQFF. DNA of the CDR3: TGCGCCAGCAGCTTCCACAATGAGCAGTTCTTC.

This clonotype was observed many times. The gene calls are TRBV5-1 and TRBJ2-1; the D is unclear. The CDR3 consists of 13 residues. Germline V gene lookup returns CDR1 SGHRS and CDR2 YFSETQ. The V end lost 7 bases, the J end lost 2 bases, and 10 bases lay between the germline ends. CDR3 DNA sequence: TGCGCCAGCGGGAAGGATCCCTACAATGAGCAGTTCTTC. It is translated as CASGKDPYNEQFF.

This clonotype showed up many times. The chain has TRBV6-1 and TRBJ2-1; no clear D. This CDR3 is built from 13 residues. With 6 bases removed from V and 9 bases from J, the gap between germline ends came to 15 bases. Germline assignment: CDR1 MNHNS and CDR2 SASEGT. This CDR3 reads CASSPPHASEQFF. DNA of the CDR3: TGTGCCAGCAGCCCCCCCCATGCGAGTGAGCAGTTCTTC.

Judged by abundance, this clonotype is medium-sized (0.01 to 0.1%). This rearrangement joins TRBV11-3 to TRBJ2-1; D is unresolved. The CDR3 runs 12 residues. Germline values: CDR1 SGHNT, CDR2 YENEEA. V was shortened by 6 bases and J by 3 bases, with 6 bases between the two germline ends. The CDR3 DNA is TGTGCCAGCAGTTTGGGCTACAATGAGCAGTTCTTC. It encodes CASSLGYNEQFF.

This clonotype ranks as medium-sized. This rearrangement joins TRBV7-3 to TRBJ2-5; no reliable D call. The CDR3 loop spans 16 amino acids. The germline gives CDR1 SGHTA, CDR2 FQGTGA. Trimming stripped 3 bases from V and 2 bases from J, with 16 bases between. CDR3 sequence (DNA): TGTGCCAGCAGCTTCCAACATAACGCCCGTCAAGAGACCCAGTACTTC. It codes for CASSFQHNARQETQYF.

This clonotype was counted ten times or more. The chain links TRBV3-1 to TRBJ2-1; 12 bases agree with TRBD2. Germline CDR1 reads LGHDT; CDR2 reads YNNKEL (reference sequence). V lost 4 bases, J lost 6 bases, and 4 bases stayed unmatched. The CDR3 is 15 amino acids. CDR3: CASSRGLAGRNEQFF. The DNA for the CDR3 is TGTGCCAGCAGCCGGGGACTAGCGGGCCGCAATGAGCAGTTCTTC.

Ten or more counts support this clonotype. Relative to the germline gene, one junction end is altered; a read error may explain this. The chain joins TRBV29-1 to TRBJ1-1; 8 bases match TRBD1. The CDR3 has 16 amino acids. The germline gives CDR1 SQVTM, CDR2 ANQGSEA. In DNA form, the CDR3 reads TGCAGCGCTGAAGGACAGGGAAGAGACCTGAACACTGAAGCTTTCTTT. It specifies CSAEGQGRDLNTEAFF.

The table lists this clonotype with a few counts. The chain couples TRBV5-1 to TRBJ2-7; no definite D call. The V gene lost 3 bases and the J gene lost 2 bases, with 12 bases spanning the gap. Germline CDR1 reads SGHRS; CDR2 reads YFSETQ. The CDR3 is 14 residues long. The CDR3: CASSSKGRTYEQYF. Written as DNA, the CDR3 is TGCGCCAGCAGCTCGAAGGGAAGGACCTACGAGCAGTACTTC.

This CDR3 reads CSASQSGRVHEQYF. The CDR3 region has the DNA TGCAGTGCTAGCCAAAGCGGGAGAGTCCACGAGCAGTACTTC. The genes are TRBV20-1 and TRBJ2-7; the match to TRBD2 covers 8 bases. V trimming: 3 bases; J trimming: 5 bases; junction bases outside the gene matches: 9. Germline values: CDR1 DFQATT, CDR2 SNEGSKA (reference sequence). The CDR3 consists of 14 residues.

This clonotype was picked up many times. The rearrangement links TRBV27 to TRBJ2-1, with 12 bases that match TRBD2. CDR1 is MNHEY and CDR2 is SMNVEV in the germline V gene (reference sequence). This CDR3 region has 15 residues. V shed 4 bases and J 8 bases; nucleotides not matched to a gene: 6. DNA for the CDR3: TGTGCCAGCAGTTCCTGGACTAGCGGGAAGGATGAGCAGTTCTTC. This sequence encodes CASSSWTSGKDEQFF.

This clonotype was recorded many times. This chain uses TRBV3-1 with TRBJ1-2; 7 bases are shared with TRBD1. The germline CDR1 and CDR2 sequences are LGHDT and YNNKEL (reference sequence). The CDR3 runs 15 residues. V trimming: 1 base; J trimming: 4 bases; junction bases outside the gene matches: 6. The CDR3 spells CASSQGPGTAYGYTF. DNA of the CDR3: TGTGCCAGCAGCCAAGGCCCCGGGACAGCCTATGGCTACACCTTC.

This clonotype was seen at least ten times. The CDR3 loop reads CASSLRGTGGYEQFF. CDR3 DNA: TGTGCCAGCAGTTTAAGGGGTACAGGGGGGTATGAGCAGTTCTTC. The chain carries TRBV28 and TRBJ2-1; 8 positions match TRBD1. Looked up from germline, CDR1 is MDHEN and CDR2 is SYDVKM. CDR3 size: 15 residues. J was trimmed by 8 bases and V by 2 bases; bases with no gene match: 8.

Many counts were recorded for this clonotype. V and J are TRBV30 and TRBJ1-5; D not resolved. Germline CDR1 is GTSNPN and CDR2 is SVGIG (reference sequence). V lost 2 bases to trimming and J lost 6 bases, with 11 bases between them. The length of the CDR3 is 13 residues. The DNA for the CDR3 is TGTGCCTGGAGTTTAGGTCAGATTCAGCCCCAGCATTTT. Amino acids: CAWSLGQIQPQHF.